This is a list of T cell receptor beta chains from one sample in a study of cytomegalovirus exposure and HLA in healthy donors. TCRdb keeps only in-frame clones here, not all; method: immunoSEQ multiplex PCR. The sample yields around 100,000 clones, around 61% seen once. Sequenced sample: PBMCs. The receptors derive from a woman in her forties or fifties in good health and CMV-seronegative. Each CDR3 is given with its conserved first and last residue. Each record gives: D gene, J gene, clone size, V gene, CDR3 protein, CDR3 DNA. D genes are given only for firm matches. Size is omitted from some rows. Given values are once, few, many or a class for expanded clones.

d_gene: .; j_gene: TRBJ2-3; abundance: .; v_gene: TRBV14; CDR3aa: CASTPLGDIITDTQYF; CDR3nt: TGTGCCAGCACCCCATTAGGGGACATTATCACAGATACGCAGTATTTT
d_gene: TRBD1; j_gene: TRBJ2-5; abundance: few; v_gene: TRBV4-2; CDR3aa: CASSPGTGDATETQYF; CDR3nt: TGTGCCAGCAGCCCAGGGACAGGGGATGCCACAGAGACCCAGTACTTC
d_gene: TRBD2; j_gene: TRBJ2-5; abundance: .; v_gene: TRBV11-3; CDR3aa: CASSQLAGAGETQYF; CDR3nt: TGTGCCAGCAGCCAACTAGCGGGTGCGGGGGAGACCCAGTACTTC
d_gene: TRBD2; j_gene: TRBJ2-5; abundance: few; v_gene: TRBV6-6; CDR3aa: CASSPQERGRQETQYF; CDR3nt: TGTGCCAGCAGTCCCCAGGAGCGGGGGCGGCAGGAGACCCAGTACTTC
d_gene: TRBD2; j_gene: TRBJ2-1; abundance: once; v_gene: TRBV7-2; CDR3aa: CASSPGRETYNEQFF; CDR3nt: TGTGCCAGCAGCCCGGGGCGGGAGACTTACAATGAGCAGTTCTTC
d_gene: .; j_gene: TRBJ2-7; abundance: .; v_gene: TRBV5-6; CDR3aa: CASSSISSIHEQYF; CDR3nt: TGTGCCAGCAGCTCAATTTCTAGTATCCACGAGCAGTACTTC
d_gene: TRBD1; j_gene: TRBJ1-6; abundance: .; v_gene: TRBV6-1; CDR3aa: CASSELGQGRGSPLHF; CDR3nt: TGTGCCAGCAGTGAACTCGGACAGGGACGGGGGTCACCCCTCCACTTT
d_gene: .; j_gene: TRBJ2-2; abundance: .; v_gene: TRBV5-4; CDR3aa: CKTQRGTGELFF; CDR3nt: TGTAAAACCCAAAGGGGCACCGGGGAGCTGTTTTTT
d_gene: .; j_gene: TRBJ1-2; abundance: .; v_gene: TRBV29-1; CDR3aa: CSVEDWEKYGYTF; CDR3nt: TGCAGCGTTGAAGATTGGGAGAAATATGGCTACACCTTC
d_gene: TRBD2; j_gene: TRBJ2-7; abundance: .; v_gene: TRBV6-5; CDR3aa: CASSYPGLAGVEQYF; CDR3nt: TGTGCCAGCAGTTACCCCGGACTAGCGGGGGTCGAGCAGTACTTC
d_gene: .; j_gene: TRBJ1-3; abundance: .; v_gene: TRBV7-7; CDR3aa: CASSSGQGNTIYF; CDR3nt: TGTGCCAGCAGCTCCGGACAGGGAAACACCATATATTTT
d_gene: .; j_gene: TRBJ2-5; abundance: .; v_gene: TRBV4-1; CDR3aa: CASSPVLGQRQETQYF; CDR3nt: TGCGCCAGCAGCCCTGTACTAGGGCAGCGACAAGAGACCCAGTACTTC
d_gene: .; j_gene: TRBJ1-4; abundance: .; v_gene: TRBV2; CDR3aa: CASGRSGNEKLFF; CDR3nt: TGTGCCAGCGGTCGCTCGGGGAATGAAAAACTGTTTTTT
d_gene: .; j_gene: TRBJ2-7; abundance: .; v_gene: TRBV20-1; CDR3aa: CSAFQVYEQYF; CDR3nt: TGCAGTGCTTTCCAGGTCTACGAGCAGTACTTC
d_gene: TRBD2; j_gene: TRBJ2-1; abundance: once; v_gene: TRBV7-6; CDR3aa: CASSPSGISRYNEQFF; CDR3nt: TGTGCCAGCAGCCCTAGCGGGATTAGCAGGTACAATGAGCAGTTCTTC
d_gene: .; j_gene: TRBJ1-1; abundance: .; v_gene: TRBV5-4; CDR3aa: CASSYGQLTEAFF; CDR3nt: TGTGCCAGCAGCTACGGACAGTTGACTGAAGCTTTCTTT
d_gene: .; j_gene: TRBJ2-3; abundance: .; v_gene: TRBV25-1; CDR3aa: CASISASDHTDTQYF; CDR3nt: TGTGCCAGCATTAGCGCTAGCGACCACACAGATACGCAGTATTTT
d_gene: TRBD1; j_gene: TRBJ2-7; abundance: few; v_gene: TRBV19; CDR3aa: CASSGTGTGFYEQYF; CDR3nt: TGTGCCAGTAGTGGTACCGGGACAGGGTTCTACGAGCAGTACTTC
d_gene: .; j_gene: TRBJ1-1; abundance: .; v_gene: TRBV6-1; CDR3aa: CASSPRQNTEAFF; CDR3nt: TGTGCCAGCAGTCCAAGACAGAACACTGAAGCTTTCTTT
d_gene: TRBD2; j_gene: TRBJ2-1; abundance: .; v_gene: TRBV2; CDR3aa: CASRVQLANSNEQFF; CDR3nt: TGTGCCAGCAGGGTCCAACTAGCGAATTCCAATGAGCAGTTCTTC
d_gene: .; j_gene: TRBJ2-7; abundance: .; v_gene: TRBV28; CDR3aa: CASSFRASSSYEQYF; CDR3nt: TGTGCCAGCAGTTTTCGAGCCTCTAGCTCCTACGAGCAGTACTTC
d_gene: TRBD1; j_gene: TRBJ2-5; abundance: .; v_gene: TRBV19; CDR3aa: CASSRSRQGIQETQYF; CDR3nt: TGTGCCAGTAGTCGTTCCCGACAGGGGATCCAAGAGACCCAGTACTTC
d_gene: .; j_gene: TRBJ1-1; abundance: .; v_gene: TRBV7-7; CDR3aa: CASSLDWGEEAFF; CDR3nt: TGTGCTAGCAGCTTAGATTGGGGAGAAGAAGCTTTCTTT
d_gene: TRBD1; j_gene: TRBJ1-4; abundance: .; v_gene: TRBV10-3; CDR3aa: CAISDPTGGIATNEKLFF; CDR3nt: TGTGCCATCAGTGACCCTACAGGGGGCATTGCAACTAATGAAAAACTGTTTTTT
d_gene: TRBD1; j_gene: TRBJ2-7; abundance: .; v_gene: TRBV30; CDR3aa: CASGQSYEQYF; CDR3nt: TGTGCCTCGGGACAGTCCTACGAGCAGTACTTC
d_gene: .; j_gene: TRBJ2-1; abundance: .; v_gene: TRBV4-2; CDR3aa: CASSQGGASVNEQFF; CDR3nt: TGTGCCAGCAGCCAAGGTGGGGCTAGCGTCAATGAGCAGTTCTTC